This TCR beta chain was sequenced in a study of blood T cell repertoires in COVID-19. Looking at the study overall: COVID-19 samples, acute and convalescent, were from the United States, Italy and Spain. T cells, B-cell-depleted T cells, or PBMCs provided the cDNA or gDNA that served as material.

Only a few counts were recorded for this clone. The CDR3 is made up of 15 amino acids. V lost 4 bases, J lost 5 bases, and 7 bases stayed unmatched. The germline V gene has CDR1 SGHTA and CDR2 FQGTGA. This table comes from immunoSEQ multiplex PCR, and its TCRdb copy is limited to in-frame clones, with some not included. The table has about 83,000 clones, roughly 82% seen once; the top ten hold about a fifth. The sequence derives from a woman older than 75 with active or convalescent COVID-19. The sample comprised peripheral blood. This sequence joins TRBV7-3 and TRBJ2-3; 9 positions agree with TRBD1. The CDR3: CASSSWTGVGDTQYF. CDR3 in DNA: TGTGCCAGCAGCTCTTGGACAGGGGTGGGAGATACGCAGTATTTT.